The rows below give T cell receptor beta chains drawn from one sample of a study of molecular identifiers for immune sequencing clone quantification. One entry per CDR3 protein results from TCRdb running MiXCR on the PCR reads. The sample carries about 97,000 distinct CDR3 sequences, approximately 25% recorded once. Sequencing was carried out using naive CD8+ T cells from blood, with Jurkat cell RNA spiked in. All receptors derive from a human donor in good health. Some libraries in this study had Jurkat cell RNA spiked in. Both conserved end residues are part of each CDR3. Each record gives: clone size, V gene, J gene, D gene, CDR3 protein, CDR3 DNA. The D gene is left open where the match is weak. Where a row states a size, it is once, few, many or the class of an expanded clone; other rows omit it.

clone_size: few; v_call: TRBV25-1; j_call: TRBJ2-7; d_call: NA; cdr3_aa: CASSEFKQGGHEQYF; cdr3_nt: TGTGCCAGCAGTGAATTTAAACAGGGCGGCCACGAGCAGTACTTC
clone_size: many; v_call: TRBV3-1; j_call: TRBJ1-4; d_call: NA; cdr3_aa: CASSQLAVANEKLFF; cdr3_nt: TGTGCCAGCAGCCAATTAGCGGTTGCGAATGAAAAACTGTTTTTT
clone_size: NA; v_call: TRBV5-1; j_call: TRBJ1-5; d_call: NA; cdr3_aa: CASSLGAGAGPQPQHF; cdr3_nt: TGCGCCAGCAGCTTGGGAGCAGGGGCTGGTCCTCAGCCCCAGCATTTT
clone_size: few; v_call: TRBV24-1; j_call: TRBJ2-7; d_call: NA; cdr3_aa: CATSASKGGPVYEQYF; cdr3_nt: TGTGCCACCAGTGCCTCAAAAGGGGGTCCCGTCTACGAGCAGTACTTC
clone_size: NA; v_call: TRBV24-1; j_call: TRBJ2-1; d_call: NA; cdr3_aa: CGTSSVGSSYNEQFF; cdr3_nt: TGTGGCACCAGTTCGGTCGGGAGCTCCTACAATGAGCAGTTCTTC
clone_size: many; v_call: TRBV28; j_call: TRBJ1-5; d_call: NA; cdr3_aa: CASSPLDRLEPQHF; cdr3_nt: TGTGCCAGCAGTCCCCTCGACAGGCTGGAGCCCCAGCATTTT
clone_size: NA; v_call: TRBV27; j_call: TRBJ1-1; d_call: NA; cdr3_aa: CASSFDMLTGAFF; cdr3_nt: TGTGCCAGCAGTTTTGACATGTTAACTGGAGCTTTCTTT
clone_size: many; v_call: TRBV2; j_call: TRBJ2-7; d_call: TRBD2; cdr3_aa: CASSELLAGYSYEQYF; cdr3_nt: TGTGCCAGCAGTGAACTCCTAGCGGGGTACTCCTACGAGCAGTACTTC
clone_size: many; v_call: TRBV20-1; j_call: TRBJ2-7; d_call: TRBD1; cdr3_aa: CSAPRTGGDHEQYF; cdr3_nt: TGCAGTGCCCCCAGGACAGGGGGCGACCACGAGCAGTACTTC
clone_size: many; v_call: TRBV5-1; j_call: TRBJ2-7; d_call: TRBD1; cdr3_aa: CASSFGQGYYEQYF; cdr3_nt: TGCGCCAGCAGCTTCGGACAGGGGTACTACGAGCAGTACTTC
clone_size: many; v_call: TRBV5-6; j_call: TRBJ1-1; d_call: NA; cdr3_aa: CASSLGVEAFF; cdr3_nt: TGTGCCAGCAGCTTGGGCGTTGAAGCTTTCTTT
clone_size: NA; v_call: TRBV12-3/TRBV12-4; j_call: TRBJ2-7; d_call: TRBD1; cdr3_aa: CASRTGGSEQYF; cdr3_nt: TGTGCCAGCAGGACAGGGGGGTCCGAGCAGTACTTC
clone_size: many; v_call: TRBV5-6; j_call: TRBJ2-2; d_call: TRBD1; cdr3_aa: CASSLGRTGVTGELFF; cdr3_nt: TGTGCCAGCAGTTTGGGCCGGACAGGAGTCACCGGGGAGCTGTTTTTT
clone_size: NA; v_call: TRBV7-9; j_call: TRBJ2-7; d_call: NA; cdr3_aa: CGSSPRTDEQYF; cdr3_nt: TGTGGCAGCAGCCCCCGCACTGACGAGCAGTACTTC
clone_size: NA; v_call: TRBV4-1; j_call: TRBJ2-5; d_call: TRBD1; cdr3_aa: CASSQDPRGETQYF; cdr3_nt: TGCGCCAGCAGCCAAGATCCCAGGGGGGAGACCCAGTACTTC
clone_size: many; v_call: TRBV4-1; j_call: TRBJ2-7; d_call: TRBD1; cdr3_aa: CASSWDSYYEQYF; cdr3_nt: TGCGCCAGCAGTTGGGACAGCTACTACGAGCAGTACTTC
clone_size: many; v_call: TRBV6-4; j_call: TRBJ2-3; d_call: NA; cdr3_aa: CASSDFPSTDTQYF; cdr3_nt: TGTGCCAGCAGTGACTTCCCAAGCACAGATACGCAGTATTTT
clone_size: many; v_call: TRBV30; j_call: TRBJ2-7; d_call: NA; cdr3_aa: CAWSVGASYYEQYF; cdr3_nt: TGTGCCTGGAGTGTCGGGGCGTCTTACTACGAGCAGTACTTC
clone_size: many; v_call: TRBV29-1; j_call: TRBJ1-1; d_call: NA; cdr3_aa: CSVEGQVNTEAFF; cdr3_nt: TGCAGCGTCGAGGGACAAGTTAACACTGAAGCTTTCTTT
clone_size: many; v_call: TRBV4-1; j_call: TRBJ1-1; d_call: NA; cdr3_aa: CASSQDEEGPNTEAFF; cdr3_nt: TGCGCCAGCAGCCAAGATGAGGAGGGCCCAAACACTGAAGCTTTCTTT
clone_size: NA; v_call: TRBV12-2; j_call: TRBJ2-7; d_call: NA; cdr3_aa: CASRLACSDEQYF; cdr3_nt: TGTGCAAGTCGCTTAGCTTGTTCGGACGAGCAGTACTTC
clone_size: NA; v_call: TRBV11-2; j_call: TRBJ2-7; d_call: TRBD2; cdr3_aa: CASSLDGGGLEYEQYF; cdr3_nt: TGTGCCAGCAGCTTAGACGGGGGGGGGCTGGAGTACGAGCAGTACTTC
clone_size: many; v_call: TRBV12-5; j_call: TRBJ2-3; d_call: TRBD1; cdr3_aa: CASGLGQGADTQYF; cdr3_nt: TGTGCTAGTGGTCTCGGACAGGGGGCCGATACGCAGTATTTT
clone_size: NA; v_call: TRBV20-1; j_call: TRBJ2-7; d_call: TRBD2; cdr3_aa: CSAQAGTRLPEQYF; cdr3_nt: TGCAGTGCCCAAGCCGGGACTAGACTCCCCGAGCAGTACTTC
clone_size: many; v_call: TRBV6-2/TRBV6-3; j_call: TRBJ1-6; d_call: TRBD1; cdr3_aa: CASSPQWTGSSYNSPLHF; cdr3_nt: TGTGCCAGCAGTCCTCAGTGGACAGGGAGCTCCTATAATTCACCCCTCCACTTT
clone_size: many; v_call: TRBV12-3/TRBV12-4; j_call: TRBJ2-7; d_call: NA; cdr3_aa: CASSPAGHEQYF; cdr3_nt: TGTGCCAGCAGCCCCGCCGGTCACGAGCAGTACTTC
clone_size: NA; v_call: TRBV12-5; j_call: TRBJ2-7; d_call: NA; cdr3_aa: CASGLVSACGPYEQYF; cdr3_nt: TGTGCTAGTGGTTTGGTATCAGCGTGTGGGCCCTACGAACAGTACTTC
clone_size: many; v_call: TRBV19; j_call: TRBJ2-3; d_call: TRBD2; cdr3_aa: CASSPSGRVTDTQYF; cdr3_nt: TGTGCCAGTAGTCCCAGCGGGAGAGTCACAGATACGCAGTATTTT
clone_size: many; v_call: TRBV30; j_call: TRBJ1-1; d_call: NA; cdr3_aa: CAWMETAGTEAFF; cdr3_nt: TGTGCCTGGATGGAGACTGCGGGTACTGAAGCTTTCTTT
clone_size: few; v_call: TRBV7-2; j_call: TRBJ2-1; d_call: TRBD2; cdr3_aa: CASKLAGGFYNEQFF; cdr3_nt: TGTGCCAGCAAACTAGCGGGAGGGTTCTACAATGAGCAGTTCTTC
clone_size: few; v_call: TRBV5-6; j_call: TRBJ2-7; d_call: TRBD1; cdr3_aa: CASSFGTDLYEQYF; cdr3_nt: TGTGCCAGCAGCTTCGGGACAGATCTCTACGAGCAGTACTTC
clone_size: once; v_call: TRBV19; j_call: TRBJ1-1; d_call: TRBD1; cdr3_aa: CASSAGTANTEAFF; cdr3_nt: TGTGCCAGTTCAGCGGGGACAGCTAACACTGAAGCTTTCTTT
clone_size: many; v_call: TRBV28; j_call: TRBJ2-7; d_call: NA; cdr3_aa: CASSFTGPEQYF; cdr3_nt: TGTGCCAGCAGTTTTACAGGGCCCGAGCAGTACTTC
clone_size: NA; v_call: TRBV6-2/TRBV6-3; j_call: TRBJ2-1; d_call: NA; cdr3_aa: CASTLSLGSYNEQFF; cdr3_nt: TGTGCCAGCACCCTGTCACTGGGCTCCTACAATGAGCAGTTCTTC
clone_size: NA; v_call: TRBV14; j_call: TRBJ2-5; d_call: NA; cdr3_aa: CASSQVAAGYQETQYF; cdr3_nt: TGTGCCAGCAGCCAAGTTGCGGCGGGGTACCAAGAGACCCAGTACTTC
clone_size: many; v_call: TRBV6-2/TRBV6-3; j_call: TRBJ1-1; d_call: NA; cdr3_aa: CASSHGTAGGTEAFF; cdr3_nt: TGTGCCAGCAGTCACGGGACGGCCGGGGGCACTGAAGCTTTCTTT
clone_size: many; v_call: TRBV10-3; j_call: TRBJ2-6; d_call: NA; cdr3_aa: CAIQSPGAGANVLTF; cdr3_nt: TGTGCCATCCAGTCTCCTGGGGCCGGGGCCAACGTCCTGACTTTC
clone_size: many; v_call: TRBV2; j_call: TRBJ1-5; d_call: NA; cdr3_aa: CASGSWTDSNQPQHF; cdr3_nt: TGTGCCAGCGGATCCTGGACAGATAGCAATCAGCCCCAGCATTTT
clone_size: many; v_call: TRBV27; j_call: TRBJ2-7; d_call: NA; cdr3_aa: CASWSPLLSYEQYF; cdr3_nt: TGTGCCAGCTGGAGCCCCCTCCTATCCTACGAGCAGTACTTC
clone_size: many; v_call: TRBV4-3; j_call: TRBJ2-2; d_call: TRBD2; cdr3_aa: CASSQEPSGRYTGELFF; cdr3_nt: TGCGCCAGCAGCCAAGAGCCTAGCGGGAGGTACACCGGGGAGCTGTTTTTT
clone_size: many; v_call: TRBV20-1; j_call: TRBJ2-2; d_call: TRBD1; cdr3_aa: CSALDRVRTGELFF; cdr3_nt: TGCAGTGCTTTGGACAGGGTTAGAACCGGGGAGCTGTTTTTT
clone_size: NA; v_call: TRBV12-3/TRBV12-4; j_call: TRBJ2-4; d_call: TRBD1; cdr3_aa: CASSLGQGAGQNTLYF; cdr3_nt: TGTGCCAGCAGCCTGGGACAGGGGGCTGGTCAAAACACCTTGTACTTT
clone_size: many; v_call: TRBV6-5; j_call: TRBJ2-1; d_call: NA; cdr3_aa: CASSPSISYNEQFF; cdr3_nt: TGTGCCAGCAGTCCAAGTATCTCCTACAATGAGCAGTTCTTC
clone_size: few; v_call: TRBV27; j_call: TRBJ2-7; d_call: NA; cdr3_aa: CASRIGGSYEQYF; cdr3_nt: TGTGCCAGCAGGATAGGGGGGTCCTACGAGCAGTACTTC
clone_size: NA; v_call: TRBV20-1; j_call: TRBJ1-1; d_call: NA; cdr3_aa: CSARELQGPTEALF; cdr3_nt: TGCAGTGCTAGAGAGCTTCAGGGGCCCACTGAAGCTCTCTTT